Below, 18 T cell receptor beta chains from the same sample are listed, as sequenced in a study of blood T cell repertoires in COVID-19. TCRdb keeps only in-frame clones here, not all; method: immunoSEQ multiplex PCR. Of roughly 70,000 clones in the sample, under 95% were seen once. Sample: peripheral blood. The source is a man between 50 and 59 years old with acute or convalescent COVID-19.

The chain joins TRBV6-5 to TRBJ1-1, with a tentative D call TRBD1 (5 bases). This CDR3 is built from 14 residues. Trimming removed 6 bases from V and 1 base from J, with 12 bases in between. Germline CDR1 reads MNHEY; CDR2 reads SVGAGI. The CDR3 spells CASSSLTGNTEAFF. The DNA of the CDR3 is TGTGCCAGCAGCTCCCTCACAGGGAACACTGAAGCTTTCTTT.

The chain has TRBV19 and TRBJ1-5; D may be TRBD1 (5 bases). Trimming pared 5 bases from V and 0 bases from J, leaving 11 bases between. Germline CDR1 reads LNHDA; CDR2 reads SQIVND (reference sequence). The length of the CDR3 is 15 residues. The CDR3 nucleotides read TGTGCCAGTAGTCGGGACTTTTATAGCAATCAGCCCCAGCATTTT. Its translation: CASSRDFYSNQPQHF.

The chain combines TRBV6-5 with TRBJ1-2; 9 nucleotides match TRBD1. CDR1 is MNHEY, CDR2 SVGAGI, per germline. J was trimmed by 1 base and V by 4 bases; bases with no gene match: 4. CDR3 length: 15 residues. CDR3 sequence: CASSSWGQGNYGYTF. CDR3 DNA: TGTGCCAGCAGTTCGTGGGGACAGGGTAACTATGGCTACACCTTC.

This CDR3 reads CASSQEGPGFYMNTEAFF. CDR3 coding DNA: TGTGCCAGCAGCCAAGAGGGCCCGGGGTTTTACATGAACACTGAAGCTTTCTTT. The chain joins TRBV3-1 (or the pseudogene TRBV3-2) to TRBJ1-1; D unclear. CDR1 is LGHDT, CDR2 YNNKEL, per germline (reference sequence). This CDR3 contains 18 residues. The ends were cut back, 0 bases at V and 0 bases at J, with 17 bases in the middle.

The chain joins TRBV27 to TRBJ2-2; D gene unclear. The V gene lost 3 bases and the J gene lost 0 bases, with 5 bases spanning the gap. Germline CDR1 and CDR2: MNHEY and SMNVEV (reference sequence). The CDR3 spans 14 residues. Written as DNA, the CDR3 is TGTGCCAGCAGTTTGGCCCCGAACACCGGGGAGCTGTTTTTT. Its translation is CASSLAPNTGELFF.

The chain uses TRBV7-9 and TRBJ2-2; TRBD2 aligns across 14 bases. Trimming took 6 bases from V and 9 from J; bases not matched to a gene: 3. In germline, CDR1 is SEHNR, CDR2 FQNEAQ (reference sequence). The CDR3 has 14 residues. For the CDR3, the DNA is TGTGCCAGCAGAGGGACTAGCGGGAGCTGGGAGCTGTTTTTT. Its translation is CASRGTSGSWELFF.

CDR3 in amino acids: CSVRSSDRPGNTIYF. The CDR3 region has the DNA TGCAGCGTTCGAAGTAGCGACAGGCCGGGAAACACCATATATTTT. V gene TRBV29-1 combines with J gene TRBJ1-3; TRBD1 might be the D (6 bases). V lost 5 bases and J lost 4, with 18 bases in between. Looked up from germline, CDR1 is SQVTM and CDR2 is ANQGSEA. The CDR3 sequence is 15 residues long.

The chain links TRBV4-1 to TRBJ2-5; possible D gene TRBD2, 7 bases. Trimming stripped 4 bases from V and 4 bases from J, with 31 bases between. Germline-derived CDR1 and CDR2 are MGHRA and YSYEKL. The CDR3 has 20 amino acids. CDR3 DNA sequence: TGCGCCAGCAGCCGACGGGCGGGGGACACATCGTTCATCCCTGTAGAGACCCAGTACTTC. This codes for CASSRRAGDTSFIPVETQYF.

The sample holds a few counts of this clone. The chain carries TRBV5-4 and TRBJ1-4, with D maybe TRBD1 (5 bases). CDR1 and CDR2 from the germline V gene are SGHNT and YYREEE (reference sequence). This CDR3 spans 15 amino acids. V dropped 1 base and J dropped 3 bases, with 10 bases sitting between them. For the CDR3, the DNA is TGTGCCAGCAGCTTGAGCGGGGCATCTAATGAAAAACTGTTTTTT. This translates into CASSLSGASNEKLFF.

V gene TRBV7-9 combines with J gene TRBJ2-5; TRBD2 might be the D (6 bases). Deletions cut 4 bases from V and 8 bases from J, with 26 bases between. Germline V gene sequence: CDR1 SEHNR, CDR2 FQNEAQ (reference sequence). The length of the CDR3 is 17 residues. The CDR3 bases are TGTGCCAGCAGCTACCAATCCGGGACTTCTCGGAAAAGAACCCAGTACTTC. Translated, it gives CASSYQSGTSRKRTQYF. Full variable domain (outside the CDR3, taken from reference TRBV7-9 and TRBJ2-5): DTGVSQNPRHKITKRGQNVTFRCDPISEHNRLYWYRQTLGQGPEFLTYFQNEAQLEKSRLLSDRFSAERPKGSFSTLEIQRTEQGDSAMYLCASSYQSGTSRKRTQYFGPGTRLLVL.

The chain carries TRBV11-2 and TRBJ2-4, with D possibly being TRBD2 (7 bases). This CDR3 is 16 amino acids long. V was cut by 6 bases and J by 1 base, with 16 bases left in between. Per germline, CDR1 SGHAT and CDR2 FQNNGV. Here the CDR3 reads CASRPTGRGAKNIQYF. CDR3 DNA sequence: TGTGCCAGCAGACCTACAGGGAGGGGGGCCAAAAACATTCAGTACTTC.

J is TRBJ2-7 and V is TRBV4-1; 12 positions match TRBD1. Germline loops: CDR1 MGHRA, CDR2 YSYEKL. V trimming: 1 base; J trimming: 4 bases; junction bases outside the gene matches: 8. The CDR3 runs 17 residues. CDR3 sequence (DNA): TGCGCCAGCAGCCAAGTAGGAGGGACAGGGGGCGTTTACGAGCAGTACTTC. It specifies CASSQVGGTGGVYEQYF.

This sequence joins TRBV4-3 and TRBJ1-3, with D unresolved. The germline V and J ends were trimmed by 0 bases and 0 bases, with 12 bases remaining between them. The germline CDR1 and CDR2 sequences are LGHNA and YSLEER. The CDR3 extends over 17 amino acids. The CDR3 nucleotides read TGCGCCAGCAGCCAAGATCACTCCGGCGGCTCTGGAAACACCATATATTTT. Amino acid sequence: CASSQDHSGGSGNTIYF.

This sequence joins TRBV18 and TRBJ2-1, with D unclear. V dropped 0 bases and J dropped 5 bases, with 8 bases sitting between them. Germline V gene sequence: CDR1 KGHSH, CDR2 LQKENI. The CDR3 spans 14 residues. CDR3 in DNA: TGTGCCAGCTCACCACCCGCGAGAAACAATGAGCAGTTCTTC. This translates into CASSPPARNNEQFF.

J is TRBJ2-3 and V is TRBV5-1; no firm D call. Between the trimmed V and J ends, which lost 6 bases and 6 bases, there was a span of 17 bases. There are 14 residues in the CDR3. Germline V CDR1 and CDR2: SGHRS, YFSETQ. This CDR3 reads CASKNGSSMDTQYF. The DNA of the CDR3 is TGCGCCAGCAAAAACGGGTCCTCGATGGATACGCAGTATTTT.

This clone showed up just a few times. The chain combines TRBV7-9 with TRBJ2-7; 7 bases agree with TRBD1. The CDR3 sequence is 15 residues long. V was pared by 5 bases and J by 2 bases, with 9 bases of the junction left unmatched. Germline V gene lookup returns CDR1 SEHNR and CDR2 FQNEAQ (reference sequence). CDR3 DNA: TGTGCCAGCAGCCCTCGAGGGGGCAACCCCTACGAGCAGTACTTC. Translating it yields CASSPRGGNPYEQYF. The whole variable domain, filled in from reference TRBV7-9 and TRBJ2-7, reads DTGVSQNPRHKITKRGQNVTFRCDPISEHNRLYWYRQTLGQGPEFLTYFQNEAQLEKSRLLSDRFSAERPKGSFSTLEIQRTEQGDSAMYLCASSPRGGNPYEQYFGPGTRLTVT.

The genes are TRBV6-5 and TRBJ1-6, with 11 bases that match TRBD1. CDR1 is MNHEY and CDR2 is SVGAGI in the germline V gene. V lost 6 bases and J lost 10; bases outside the gene matches: 2. The CDR3 consists of 13 residues. The CDR3 DNA reads TGTGCCAGCAGGAGGACAGGGGGCTCACCCCTCCACTTT. Translation: CASRRTGGSPLHF.

This chain uses TRBV27 with TRBJ2-7; TRBD1 aligns across 11 bases. V lost 2 bases, J lost 3 bases, and 3 bases stayed unmatched. The CDR3 loop spans 15 amino acids. In germline, CDR1 is MNHEY, CDR2 SMNVEV (reference sequence). As DNA, the CDR3 is TGTGCCAGCAGTTTACGGGGGACAGGGGGCTACGAGCAGTACTTC. Protein: CASSLRGTGGYEQYF.